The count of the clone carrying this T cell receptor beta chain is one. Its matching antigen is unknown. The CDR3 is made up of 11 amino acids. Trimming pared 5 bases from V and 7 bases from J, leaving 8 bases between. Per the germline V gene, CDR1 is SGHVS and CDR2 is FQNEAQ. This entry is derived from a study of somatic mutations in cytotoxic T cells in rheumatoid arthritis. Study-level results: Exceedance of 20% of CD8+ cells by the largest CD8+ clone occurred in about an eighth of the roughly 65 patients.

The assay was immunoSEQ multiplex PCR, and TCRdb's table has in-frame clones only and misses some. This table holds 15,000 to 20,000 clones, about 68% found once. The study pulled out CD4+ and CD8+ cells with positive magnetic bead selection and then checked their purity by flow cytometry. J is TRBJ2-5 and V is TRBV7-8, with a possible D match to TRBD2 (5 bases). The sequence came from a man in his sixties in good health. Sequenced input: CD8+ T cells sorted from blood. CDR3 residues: CASSREGTQYF. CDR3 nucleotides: TGTGCCAGCAGCCGAGAGGGGACCCAGTACTTC.